This TCR beta chain was sequenced in a study of beta chain features in type 1 diabetes. Study context: Healthy donors and patients showed comparable age, gender and cell yields. Researchers looked at 107,917,701 sorted cells across all samples.

This clone was detected only a few times. Antigen: not known. Sequencing targeted expressed TCRB transcripts, as all isolated RNA had been reverse transcribed. Each sample of naive, central memory or regulatory T cells had, on average, about 3.6 million reads. The protocol was immunoSEQ multiplex PCR, while the TCRdb copy is restricted to in-frame clones and leaves out a portion. Among over 200,000 clones, 11% were seen once, and the ten largest hold roughly 0.017%. The CDR3 has 14 residues. The study, taken as a whole, reports: Patients with type 1 diabetes showed fewer VDJ junction insertions and more deletions. Shortening of TCRB CDR3s, moderate but significant, appeared in all four CD4+ subsets of Type 1 diabetes patients.

The chain joins TRBV21-1 to TRBJ1-2. TRBV21-1 is listed as a pseudogene. Source material: naive CD4+ T cells from blood. This sequence was found in a man aged 30 to 39 with type 1 diabetes. The CDR3 coding sequence is TGTGCCAGCAGCAAGACGAGCGCTCCTTATGGCTACACCTTC. As protein: CASSKTSAPYGYTF.